The T cell receptor (beta chain) under discussion was sequenced for a study of immune evolution from preneoplasia to lung adenocarcinoma. As for the study in general: HLA loss of heterozygosity: about 7% AIS, around 16% MIA, more than 25% ADC, none AAH. Study-wide results and caveats: KRAS-mutant nodules had the highest T cell clonality. Top clone frequencies peaked in normal lung, apparently declining through invasive adenocarcinoma.

The assay was immunoSEQ multiplex PCR, and TCRdb's table has in-frame clones only and misses some. The top ten clones hold about 9% of a sample with thousands of clones, less than 85% of them seen once. The V and J ends lost 4 bases and 0 bases respectively, with 11 bases between them. Germline CDR1 SGHRS, CDR2 YFSETQ. There are 15 residues in the CDR3. About this clone itself: Antigen unknown.

Each case's diagnosis was confirmed by two pathologists on H&E. The rearrangement links TRBV5-1 to TRBJ2-1, with D tentatively TRBD1 or TRBD2 (5 bases each). Sequenced sample: FFPE atypical adenomatous hyperplasia tissue from the lung. Noted subset: atypical adenomatous hyperplasia (AAH), lung preneoplasia. The TCR sequence derives from a donor aged 70 or older with lung adenocarcinoma. Some clones in this sample may be carry-over from other donors' samples. As DNA, the CDR3 is TGCGCCAGCAGCACCGGGACGGACTCCTACAATGAGCAGTTCTTC. Amino acid sequence: CASSTGTDSYNEQFF. Complete variable domain (other parts from reference TRBV5-1 and TRBJ2-1): KAGVTQTPRYLIKTRGQQVTLSCSPISGHRSVSWYQQTPGQGLQFLFEYFSETQRNKGNFPGRFSGRQFSNSRSEMNVSTLELGDSALYLCASSTGTDSYNEQFFGPGTRLTVL.